The source of this T cell receptor beta chain is a study of blood T cell repertoires in COVID-19. About the research overall: Some COVID-19 samples were acute and others convalescent; all came from the United States, Italy and Spain. T cells, B-cell-depleted T cells, or PBMCs provided the cDNA or gDNA that served as material.

Profiling relied on immunoSEQ multiplex PCR, and the TCRdb table lists in-frame clones only, not all of them. The repertoire includes about 200,000 clones, 82% of them detected once, and about an eighth sits in the top ten. With V trimmed by 3 bases and J by 5 bases, 6 bases remained unmatched. Germline assignment: CDR1 SGHVS and CDR2 FNYEAQ. The CDR3 is 15 residues long. This clone was found a few times. The rearrangement links TRBV7-6 to TRBJ1-2; 10 bases match TRBD1. Sequencing was carried out using peripheral blood. The receptor was isolated from a woman between 35 and 50 years old with acute or convalescent COVID-19. This CDR3 reads CASSFRTGGDYGYTF. CDR3 nucleotides: TGTGCCAGCAGCTTCAGGACAGGGGGAGATTATGGCTACACCTTC.